Below, 32 T cell receptor beta chains from the same sample are listed, as sequenced in a study of blood T cell repertoires in COVID-19. Here immunoSEQ multiplex PCR was the method, and the copy in TCRdb shows in-frame clones only, minus some. Here the sample spans a few hundred thousand clones, approximately 88% being singletons. The sample consisted of peripheral blood. All receptors derive from a woman in her 30s who had recovered from COVID-19.

The genes are TRBV28 and TRBJ2-2; 9 positions agree with TRBD2. The CDR3 is 14 residues long. After removal of 8 bases from V and 6 bases from J, the junction contained 7 bases not matched to a gene. Germline CDR1 reads MDHEN; CDR2 reads SYDVKM. CDR3 loop: CASLSGGGAGELFF. In nucleotides, the CDR3 is TGTGCCAGCCTTTCAGGCGGGGGGGCCGGGGAGCTGTTTTTT.

The rearrangement uses TRBV11-2 and TRBJ2-2, with TRBD2 matching 8 bases. Unmatched junction bases numbered 14, after V lost 7 bases and J lost 7 bases. This CDR3 comprises 16 residues. The germline V gene has CDR1 SGHAT and CDR2 FQNNGV. The CDR3 nucleotides read TGTGCCAGCACCTCGAGCGGGGGCCTCAACCTCGGGGAGCTGTTTTTT. This encodes CASTSSGGLNLGELFF. The variable domain in full, completed from reference TRBV11-2 and TRBJ2-2, reads EAGVAQSPRYKIIEKRQSVAFWCNPISGHATLYWYQQILGQGPKLLIQFQNNGVVDDSQLPKDRFSAERLKGVDSTLKIQPAKLEDSAVYLCASTSSGGLNLGELFFGEGSRLTVL.

The rearrangement joins TRBV27 to TRBJ1-4; D may be TRBD1 (5 bases). The CDR3 contains 14 residues. Germline V lookup: CDR1 MNHEY, CDR2 SMNVEV (reference sequence). With 3 bases removed from V and 2 bases from J, the gap between germline ends came to 7 bases. The CDR3 sequence: CASSFQGTNEKLFF. As DNA, the CDR3 is TGTGCCAGCAGTTTCCAGGGCACTAATGAAAAACTGTTTTTT.

This clone was counted between two and nine times. The chain employs TRBV6-2 or TRBV6-3 and TRBJ2-7; D gene ambiguous. Trimming shortened V by 2 bases and J by 5 bases, and 10 bases separated the two germline ends. The CDR3 sequence is 13 residues long. Germline loops: CDR1 MNHEY, CDR2 SVGEGT. The CDR3 is CASSYTGVDEQYF. CDR3 DNA sequence: TGTGCCAGCAGTTACACGGGTGTAGACGAGCAGTACTTC.

For the CDR3, the DNA is TGTGCCAGGAAACAGGGGGCGCAGGAGACCCAGTACTTC. This gives the protein CARKQGAQETQYF. The genes are TRBV2 and TRBJ2-5; TRBD1 aligns across 9 bases. V dropped 9 bases and J dropped 5; count of bases not matched to a gene: 7. The CDR3 loop spans 13 amino acids. CDR1 SNHLY and CDR2 FYNNEI come from the germline V gene.

The chain couples TRBV7-8 to TRBJ2-5; the match to TRBD2 covers 10 bases. The ends lost 4 bases at V and 5 bases at J; junction bases unmatched: 10. Germline loops: CDR1 SGHVS, CDR2 FQNEAQ. This CDR3 region has 16 residues. The DNA of the CDR3 is TGTGCCAGCAGCTCCTCCCTACTAGCGGGGCGGGAGACCCAGTACTTC. As protein: CASSSSLLAGRETQYF. Drawing the rest from reference TRBV7-8 and TRBJ2-5, the complete variable domain is GAGVSQSPRYKVAKRGQDVALRCDPISGHVSLFWYQQALGQGPEFLTYFQNEAQLDKSGLPSDRFFAERPEGSVSTLKIQRTQQEDSAVYLCASSSSLLAGRETQYFGPGTRLLVL.

The sample holds one count of this clone. The chain combines TRBV5-4 with TRBJ1-6, with TRBD1 matching 8 bases. V lost 4 bases and J lost 8; bases outside the gene matches: 5. Germline CDR1 is SGHNT and CDR2 is YYREEE (reference sequence). The CDR3 contains 14 residues. Written as DNA, the CDR3 is TGTGCCAGCAGCGAGGACAGGGTGGATTCACCCCTCCACTTT. It is translated as CASSEDRVDSPLHF.

V and J are TRBV7-2 and TRBJ1-4; tentative D call: TRBD1 (6 bases). V was pared by 1 base and J by 8 bases, with 17 bases between. CDR1 and CDR2 (germline): SGHTA, FQGNSA. The CDR3 spans 16 residues. In nucleotides, the CDR3 is TGTGCCAGCAGCTTAGAGTTGATAGGGGGGGCGGAAAAACTGTTTTTT. It encodes CASSLELIGGAEKLFF.

Only one count was recorded for this clone. The gene calls are TRBV2 and TRBJ1-2; D remains unclear. The germline V gene has CDR1 SNHLY and CDR2 FYNNEI. V was trimmed by 10 bases and J by 2 bases, leaving 20 bases between them. The CDR3 totals 15 residues. CDR3 sequence: CAILGIQTANYGYTF. The DNA for the CDR3 is TGTGCCATCCTCGGGATACAAACAGCAAACTATGGCTACACCTTC.

The rearrangement links TRBV6-4 to TRBJ2-1; TRBD2 might be the D (5 bases). Between the trimmed V and J ends, which lost 4 bases and 0 bases, there was a span of 10 bases. CDR3 size: 15 residues. CDR1 MRHNA and CDR2 SNTAGT come from the germline V gene. The CDR3 DNA reads TGTGCCAGCAGTGCGACGGGGTACTCCTACAATGAGCAGTTCTTC. Protein product: CASSATGYSYNEQFF.

V gene TRBV6-5 combines with J gene TRBJ1-2; no clear D gene. Between the trimmed V and J ends, which lost 0 bases and 8 bases, there was a span of 13 bases. The germline V gene encodes CDR1 MNHEY and CDR2 SVGAGI. This CDR3 contains 14 residues. CDR3 in amino acids: CASSYSFRSGGYTF. CDR3 bases: TGTGCCAGCAGTTACTCCTTCAGGTCCGGCGGCTACACCTTC.

The V gene is TRBV12-3 or TRBV12-4, the J gene TRBJ1-2; no clear D gene. V lost 6 bases, J lost 2 bases, and 10 bases lay in between. The CDR3 consists of 13 residues. CDR3 bases: TGTGCCAGCAGACAGACACAGAACTATGGCTACACCTTC. This translates into CASRQTQNYGYTF.

The chain couples TRBV4-2 to TRBJ1-4, with 9 bases identical to TRBD1. V was clipped by 2 bases and J by 7 bases; unmatched bases: 5. This CDR3 is 15 amino acids long. The germline V gene encodes CDR1 LGHNA and CDR2 YNFKEQ. The CDR3 sequence: CASSQPGQGGEKLFF. For the CDR3, the DNA is TGTGCCAGCAGCCAACCGGGACAGGGAGGTGAAAAACTGTTTTTT.

This clone was recorded once. V and J are TRBV18 and TRBJ1-4; 7 bases line up with TRBD1. Germline assignment: CDR1 KGHSH and CDR2 LQKENI. The CDR3 is made up of 15 amino acids. J lost 6 bases, V lost 3 bases, and 7 bases had no gene match. CDR3 in amino acids: CASSPRQGRDEKLFF. The CDR3 bases are TGTGCCAGCTCACCGAGACAGGGACGGGATGAAAAACTGTTTTTT. The full variable domain, its missing parts supplied by reference TRBV18 and TRBJ1-4, is NAGVMQNPRHLVRRRGQEARLRCSPMKGHSHVYWYRQLPEEGLKFMVYLQKENIIDESGMPKERFSAEFPKEGPSILRIQQVVRGDSAAYFCASSPRQGRDEKLFFGSGTQLSVL.

The V and J genes are TRBV7-2 and TRBJ2-1; 9 bases are a match to TRBD2. Trimming took 5 bases from V and 10 from J; bases not matched to a gene: 15. Germline values: CDR1 SGHTA, CDR2 FQGNSA. The CDR3 extends over 16 amino acids. The CDR3: CASSPQGRGGAGEQFF. CDR3 nucleotide sequence: TGTGCCAGCAGCCCCCAGGGGCGGGGGGGAGCAGGAGAGCAGTTCTTC. Using reference TRBV7-2 and TRBJ2-1 for the parts outside the CDR3, the full variable domain is GAGVSQSPSNKVTEKGKDVELRCDPISGHTALYWYRQSLGQGLEFLIYFQGNSAPDKSGLPSDRFSAERTGGSVSTLTIQRTQQEDSAVYLCASSPQGRGGAGEQFFGPGTRLTVL.

The chain uses TRBV7-9 and TRBJ1-3; D is perhaps TRBD1 (6 bases). Trimming cost V 3 bases and J 2 bases, with 11 bases left between them. The CDR3 is made up of 15 amino acids. The germline V gene encodes CDR1 SEHNR and CDR2 FQNEAQ (reference sequence). This CDR3 is CASSFSGAPGNTIYF. DNA of the CDR3: TGTGCCAGCAGCTTTTCAGGGGCTCCTGGAAACACCATATATTTT.

The chain has TRBV7-8 and TRBJ1-6, with D perhaps TRBD1 (6 bases). The germline gives CDR1 SGHVS, CDR2 FQNEAQ. The CDR3 is 13 amino acids. The V and J ends lost 6 bases and 14 bases respectively, with 17 bases between them. CDR3: CASRGQGISALHF. The CDR3 coding sequence is TGTGCCAGCAGGGGGCAGGGGATTTCGGCCCTCCACTTT.

The V and J genes are TRBV19 and TRBJ1-5; the match to TRBD1 covers 7 bases. V lost 3 bases, J lost 5 bases, and 7 bases stayed unmatched. CDR3 size: 15 residues. Germline-derived CDR1 and CDR2 are LNHDA and SQIVND (reference sequence). CDR3 loop: CASSMDYRGDQPQHF. As DNA, the CDR3 is TGTGCCAGTAGTATGGATTACAGGGGAGATCAGCCCCAGCATTTT.

The rearrangement links TRBV7-8 to TRBJ2-1, with D perhaps matching TRBD1 (6 bases). CDR3 length: 12 amino acids. The germline gives CDR1 SGHVS, CDR2 FQNEAQ. The ends were cut back, 8 bases at V and 6 bases at J, with 11 bases in the middle. The CDR3 DNA sequence: TGTGCCAGCCTAGGGGGAGCCAATGAGCAGTTCTTC. As protein: CASLGGANEQFF. Full variable domain (remainder filled in from reference TRBV7-8 and TRBJ2-1): GAGVSQSPRYKVAKRGQDVALRCDPISGHVSLFWYQQALGQGPEFLTYFQNEAQLDKSGLPSDRFFAERPEGSVSTLKIQRTQQEDSAVYLCASLGGANEQFFGPGTRLTVL.

The chain links TRBV29-1 to TRBJ1-1, with 8 bases fitting TRBD1. Germline V gene data show CDR1 as SQVTM and CDR2 as ANQGSEA. This CDR3 spans 14 amino acids. V lost 5 bases, J lost 4 bases, and 9 bases stayed unmatched. CDR3 coding DNA: TGCAGCGTTACAGGCCGGACAGGGCGCACTGAAGCTTTCTTT. Translated: CSVTGRTGRTEAFF.

The chain is built from TRBV6-5 and TRBJ1-2, with D tentatively TRBD1 (6 bases). This CDR3 is 12 amino acids long. Germline CDR1 is MNHEY and CDR2 is SVGAGI. V was shortened by 4 bases and J by 8 bases, with 11 bases between the two germline ends. CDR3: CASSLQGDGYTF. CDR3 in DNA: TGTGCCAGCAGTTTACAGGGTGACGGCTACACCTTC.

This clone appeared once. The CDR3 DNA reads TGTGCCAGCAGCTTAGGAGGGGGACCCCGAGGTGTCCAGCATTTT. Residues: CASSLGGGPRGVQHF. V and J are TRBV7-9 and TRBJ1-5; tentative D call: TRBD1 (6 bases). Germline CDR1 and CDR2: SEHNR and FQNEAQ (reference sequence). This CDR3 has 15 residues. V dropped 1 base and J dropped 12 bases, with 19 bases sitting between them.

The chain combines TRBV7-9 with TRBJ1-1; possible D gene TRBD1, 6 bases. This CDR3 spans 13 amino acids. Trimming took 5 bases from V and 2 from J, leaving 9 bases between them. Germline V gene lookup returns CDR1 SEHNR and CDR2 FQNEAQ (reference sequence). The CDR3 region is CASSPQGNTEAFF. CDR3 in DNA: TGTGCCAGCAGCCCACAGGGTAACACTGAAGCTTTCTTT.

This chain uses TRBV29-1 with TRBJ2-1, with 8 bases fitting TRBD1. The trim removed 7 bases at V and 1 base at J, leaving 6 bases unmatched. The CDR3 has 14 amino acids. CDR1 is SQVTM and CDR2 is ANQGSEA in the germline V gene. The CDR3 reads CSGSRTGSYNEQFF. DNA for the CDR3: TGCAGCGGAAGCCGGACAGGGTCCTACAATGAGCAGTTCTTC.

This clone is a singleton in its sample. The V and J genes are TRBV18 and TRBJ2-6; D might be TRBD1 (6 bases). V was cut by 6 bases and J by 0 bases, with 12 bases left in between. The CDR3 contains 16 residues. CDR1 is KGHSH, CDR2 LQKENI, per germline. The CDR3 is CASSHGQPSGANVLTF. DNA for the CDR3: TGTGCCAGCTCCCACGGACAGCCCTCTGGGGCCAACGTCCTGACTTTC.

This clone was detected once. The CDR3 DNA reads TGTGCCAGCAGTGAGGTGGTCTGGGCAGGGTCCACGAGCTATGGCTACACCTTC. Its protein is CASSEVVWAGSTSYGYTF. This sequence joins TRBV2 and TRBJ1-2; D may be TRBD1 (5 bases). There are 18 residues in the CDR3. Per germline, CDR1 SNHLY and CDR2 FYNNEI. Trimming took 3 bases from V and 4 from J, leaving 24 bases between them.

This chain uses TRBV13 with TRBJ1-2; TRBD1 matches 7 bases. The V gene's germline CDR1 is PRHDT and CDR2 FYEKMQ (reference sequence). V gave up 0 bases and J gave up 1 base; unmatched junction bases: 8. The CDR3 runs to 17 residues. The CDR3 DNA is TGTGCCAGCAGCTTAGGCCTCGACAGGGCCGGTAACTATGGCTACACCTTC. Residues: CASSLGLDRAGNYGYTF.

This CDR3 reads CASSPFPTDRSGNTIYF. CDR3 coding DNA: TGTGCCAGCAGCCCATTCCCGACAGACCGTTCTGGAAACACCATATATTTT. This chain uses TRBV5-4 with TRBJ1-3; D is perhaps TRBD1 (5 bases). Germline CDR1 SGHNT, CDR2 YYREEE (reference sequence). The CDR3 runs 17 residues. Trimming took 4 bases from V and 1 from J, leaving 18 bases between them. The full variable domain, rest sourced from reference TRBV5-4 and TRBJ1-3, is ETGVTQSPTHLIKTRGQQVTLRCSSQSGHNTVSWYQQALGQGPQFIFQYYREEENGRGNFPPRFSGLQFPNYSSELNVNALELDDSALYLCASSPFPTDRSGNTIYFGEGSWLTVV.

The chain combines TRBV2 with TRBJ1-1; 9 positions agree with TRBD1. The CDR3 extends over 14 amino acids. Trimming removed 5 bases from V and 5 bases from J; junction bases left unmatched: 6. Germline V CDR1 and CDR2: SNHLY, FYNNEI. CDR3 bases: TGTGCCAGCAGTCCTCGGACAGGGGAGACTGAAGCTTTCTTT. Translated, it gives CASSPRTGETEAFF.

This chain joins TRBV5-1 and TRBJ2-2; 9 bases are shared with TRBD1. The CDR3 sequence is 17 residues long. Unmatched junction bases numbered 7, after V lost 2 bases and J lost 2 bases. Germline V gives CDR1 SGHRS, CDR2 YFSETQ. Written as DNA, the CDR3 is TGCGCCAGCAGCTTCTTACCGGACAGGGGTAACACCGGGGAGCTGTTTTTT. Translating gives CASSFLPDRGNTGELFF.

The chain combines TRBV6-5 with TRBJ2-3, with unresolved D. Trimming took 7 bases from V and 5 from J, leaving 13 bases between them. The CDR3 spans 13 residues. Looked up from germline, CDR1 is MNHEY and CDR2 is SVGAGI. The CDR3 region is CASKERPGDTQYF. For the CDR3, the DNA is TGTGCCAGCAAAGAACGTCCGGGAGATACGCAGTATTTT.

The chain carries TRBV14 and TRBJ2-7; TRBD2 might be the D (6 bases). Germline V lookup: CDR1 SGHDN, CDR2 FVKESK. V dropped 0 bases and J dropped 1 base, with 13 bases sitting between them. This CDR3 spans 16 amino acids. The CDR3 here is CASSQEGTSLSYEQYF. The CDR3 coding sequence is TGTGCCAGCAGCCAAGAGGGCACTAGCCTTTCCTACGAGCAGTACTTC. Together with reference TRBV14 and TRBJ2-7, the CDR3 gives the full variable domain: EAGVTQFPSHSVIEKGQTVTLRCDPISGHDNLYWYRRVMGKEIKFLLHFVKESKQDESGMPNNRFLAERTGGTYSTLKVQPAELEDSGVYFCASSQEGTSLSYEQYFGPGTRLTVT.